The present T cell receptor (beta chain) was sequenced within a study of cytomegalovirus exposure and HLA in healthy donors. General study points: The authors enumerated over 150 TCR beta chains as linked to cytomegalovirus. In vitro confirmation showed three CMV-associated chains to be CMV antigen specific.

On this clone itself: Its cognate antigen is unknown. One junction end does not reproduce the germline sequence, and a read error may be involved.

Both 60 Vbeta primers and 13 Jbeta primers went into the PCR. Clones were sequenced by immunoSEQ multiplex PCR, and TCRdb holds only the in-frame ones, with some missing. The sample yields more than 150,000 clones, 82% seen once. This CDR3 spans 14 amino acids. Germline V gene data show CDR1 as SEHNR and CDR2 as FQNEAQ (reference sequence). The clonotype originates from a woman aged 18-29 years in good health and CMV-seronegative. This chain uses TRBV7-9 with TRBJ1-4, with D hard to call. Sequencing was done on a sample of PBMCs. CDR3 DNA sequence: TGTTCCAGCAGCCCTCCGTCAGGAGGAGAAAAACTGTTTTTT. Translated: CSSSPPSGGEKLFF.